This T cell receptor (beta chain) was documented in a study of T cells in localized non-small cell lung cancer. The germline V gene encodes CDR1 WSHSY and CDR2 SAAADI. The CDR3 sequence is 14 residues long. The ends were cut back, 3 bases at V and 4 bases at J, with 12 bases in the middle. The assay was immunoSEQ multiplex PCR, and TCRdb's table has in-frame clones only and misses some. The repertoire has 2,000 to 3,000 clones, around 27% of them found once; the top ten carry over 12%. In this sample, this clone turned up a few times. The sequencing here drew on lung tumor tissue, taken before any cancer treatment. The receptor's source is a female donor at least 60 years old with stage I lung adenocarcinoma. The rearrangement joins TRBV10-2 to TRBJ1-1; no firm D call. The CDR3 reads CASSENPKGTEAFF. CDR3 nucleotide sequence: TGCGCCAGCAGTGAAAACCCAAAGGGCACTGAAGCTTTCTTT.